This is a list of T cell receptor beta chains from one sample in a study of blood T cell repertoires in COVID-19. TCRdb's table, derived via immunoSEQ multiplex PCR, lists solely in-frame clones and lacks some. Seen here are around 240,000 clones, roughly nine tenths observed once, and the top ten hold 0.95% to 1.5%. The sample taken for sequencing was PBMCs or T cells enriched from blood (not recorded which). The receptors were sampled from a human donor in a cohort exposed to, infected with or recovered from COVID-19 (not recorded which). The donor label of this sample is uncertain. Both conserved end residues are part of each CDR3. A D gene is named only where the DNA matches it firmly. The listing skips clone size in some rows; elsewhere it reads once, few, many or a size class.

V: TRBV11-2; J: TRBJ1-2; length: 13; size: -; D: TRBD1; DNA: TGTGCCAGCAGCTGGACAGGGCTCTATGGCTACACCTTC; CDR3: CASSWTGLYGYTF
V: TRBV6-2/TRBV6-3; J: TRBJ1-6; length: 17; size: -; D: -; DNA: TGTGCCAGCAGCTTGATCCAAGCAGGGGTCCGCCTTGAGGCCCTCCACTTT; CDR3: CASSLIQAGVRLEALHF
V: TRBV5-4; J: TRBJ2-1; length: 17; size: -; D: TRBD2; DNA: TGTGCCAGCAGCTCAACCGGACTAGCGGGGGCAAACAATGAGCAGTTCTTC; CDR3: CASSSTGLAGANNEQFF
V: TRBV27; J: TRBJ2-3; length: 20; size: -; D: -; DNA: TGTGCCAGCAGTTTAACGAGTCCGTCGCACGTAGGGGGAAGCACAGATACGCAGTATTTT; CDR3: CASSLTSPSHVGGSTDTQYF
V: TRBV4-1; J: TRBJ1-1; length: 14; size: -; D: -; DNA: TGCGCCAGCAGCCAGCCTGCTTCGATGAGTGAAGCTTTCTTT; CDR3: CASSQPASMSEAFF
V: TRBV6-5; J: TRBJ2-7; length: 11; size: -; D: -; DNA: TGTGCCAGCAGTTATTTAGACGAGCAGTACTTC; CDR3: CASSYLDEQYF
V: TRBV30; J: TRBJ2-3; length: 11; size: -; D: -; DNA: TGTGCCTGGGCAGGCACAGATACGCAGTATTTT; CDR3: CAWAGTDTQYF
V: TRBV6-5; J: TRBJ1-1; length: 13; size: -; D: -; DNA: TGTGCCAGCAGCCCCAGGGAGAACACTGAAGCTTTCTTT; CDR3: CASSPRENTEAFF
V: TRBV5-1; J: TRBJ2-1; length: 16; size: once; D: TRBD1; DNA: TGCGCCAGCAGCTTGGCCCCAGGGACAGGGGGTGAGGAGCAGTTCTTC; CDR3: CASSLAPGTGGEEQFF
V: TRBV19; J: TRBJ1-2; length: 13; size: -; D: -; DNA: TGTGCCACCTCACCCGGGTTAAACTATGGCTACACCTTC; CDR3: CATSPGLNYGYTF
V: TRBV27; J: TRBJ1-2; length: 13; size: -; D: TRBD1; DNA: TGTGCCAGCAGTTTACAGGGACAGTTCGGCTACACCTTC; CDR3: CASSLQGQFGYTF
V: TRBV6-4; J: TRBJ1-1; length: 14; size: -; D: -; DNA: TGTGCCAGCAGAGCACAGGGTGATAACACTGAAGCTTTCTTT; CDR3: CASRAQGDNTEAFF
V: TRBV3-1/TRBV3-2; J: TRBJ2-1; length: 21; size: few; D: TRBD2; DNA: TGTGCCAGCAGCCACCCCTCAGGGGTGGCTAGCGGGGGCGGCTCCTACAATGAGCAGTTCTTC; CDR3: CASSHPSGVASGGGSYNEQFF
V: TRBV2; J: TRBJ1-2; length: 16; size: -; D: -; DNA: TGTGCCAGCAGTTCCTATCCGGGACATAATAACTATGGCTACACCTTC; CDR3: CASSSYPGHNNYGYTF
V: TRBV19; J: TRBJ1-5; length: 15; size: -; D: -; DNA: TGTGCCAGTAGTATAACGGGAGCTATTAATCAGCCCCAGCATTTT; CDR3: CASSITGAINQPQHF
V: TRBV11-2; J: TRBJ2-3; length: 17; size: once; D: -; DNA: TGTGCCAGCAGCTTAGATCGGCAGGGTTTCGGCACAGATACGCAGTATTTT; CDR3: CASSLDRQGFGTDTQYF
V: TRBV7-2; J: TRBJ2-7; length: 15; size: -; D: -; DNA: TGTGCCAGCAGCTTTAAGCTCGGGACTCCCTACGAGCAGTACTTC; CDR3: CASSFKLGTPYEQYF
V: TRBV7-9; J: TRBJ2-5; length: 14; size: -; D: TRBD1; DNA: TGTGCCAGCAGTCACGGACAGGGACAAGAGACCCAGTACTTC; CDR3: CASSHGQGQETQYF
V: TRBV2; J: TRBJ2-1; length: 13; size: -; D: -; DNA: TGTGCCAGCAGTGGACAGGTTTACAATGAGCAGTTCTTC; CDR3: CASSGQVYNEQFF
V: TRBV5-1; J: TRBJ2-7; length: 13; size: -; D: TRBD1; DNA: TGCGCCAGCAGCCGGGGACAGTTCTACGAGCAGTACTTC; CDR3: CASSRGQFYEQYF
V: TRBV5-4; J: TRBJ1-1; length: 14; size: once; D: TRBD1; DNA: TGTGCCAGCAGCCCCGGGACAGGGAACACTGAAGCTTTCTTT; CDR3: CASSPGTGNTEAFF
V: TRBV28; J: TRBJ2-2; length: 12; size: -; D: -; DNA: TGTGCTAGCAGTTTGCAGGTTAAGGAGCTGTTTTTT; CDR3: CASSLQVKELFF
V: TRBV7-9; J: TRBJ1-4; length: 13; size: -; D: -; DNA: TGTGCCAGCAGCTCCCACAGCTCCGAAAAACTGTTTTTT; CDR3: CASSSHSSEKLFF
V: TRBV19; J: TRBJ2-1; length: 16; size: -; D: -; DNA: TGTGCCAGTAGTCCCCGGAGGTCAGGGGGGTACAATGAGCAGTTCTTC; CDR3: CASSPRRSGGYNEQFF
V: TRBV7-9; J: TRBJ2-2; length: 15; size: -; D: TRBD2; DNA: TGTGCCAGCAGCCTAGCGGGACTTCACACCGGGGAGCTGTTTTTT; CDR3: CASSLAGLHTGELFF
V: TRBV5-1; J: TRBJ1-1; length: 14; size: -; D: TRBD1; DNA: TGCGCCAGCAGCGCCGGACAGGGAAGGCCTGAAGCTTTCTTT; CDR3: CASSAGQGRPEAFF
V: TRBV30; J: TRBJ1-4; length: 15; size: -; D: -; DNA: TGTGCCTGGCGAGCGCAGGGGATTGCTAATGAAAAACTGTTTTTT; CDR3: CAWRAQGIANEKLFF
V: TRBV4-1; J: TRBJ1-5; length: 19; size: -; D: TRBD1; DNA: TGCGCCAGCAGCCAAGGGGGGCGTCAGGGGGCTTATAGCAATCAGCCCCAGCATTTT; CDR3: CASSQGGRQGAYSNQPQHF
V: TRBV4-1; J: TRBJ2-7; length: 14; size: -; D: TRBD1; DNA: TGCGCCAGCAGCCAGGGACAGGGGGCAGCCGAGCAGTACTTC; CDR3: CASSQGQGAAEQYF
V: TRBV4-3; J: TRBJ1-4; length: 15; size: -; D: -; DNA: TGCGCCAGCAGCCAAGATTTGGGGGCGCTGGAAAAACTGTTTTTT; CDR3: CASSQDLGALEKLFF
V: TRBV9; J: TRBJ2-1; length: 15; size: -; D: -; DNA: TGTGCCAGCAGCGACCGGGACAACTCCTACAATGAGCAGTTCTTC; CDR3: CASSDRDNSYNEQFF
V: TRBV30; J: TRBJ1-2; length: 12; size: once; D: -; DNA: TGTGCCTGGAGTAAGTTAGGGGGTGGCTACACCTTC; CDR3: CAWSKLGGGYTF
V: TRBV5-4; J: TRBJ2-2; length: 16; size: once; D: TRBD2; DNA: TGTGCCAGCAGCCCCCTGGGCGGGGGATCCACCGGGGAGCTGTTTTTT; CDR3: CASSPLGGGSTGELFF
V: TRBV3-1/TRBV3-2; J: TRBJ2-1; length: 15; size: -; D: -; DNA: TGTGCCAGCAGCCAAGGAAAAGGGGTCTACAATGAGCAGTTCTTC; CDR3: CASSQGKGVYNEQFF
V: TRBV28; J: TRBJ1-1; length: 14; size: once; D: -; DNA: TGTGCCAGCAGTTACAGTGACATGAACACTGAAGCTTTCTTT; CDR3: CASSYSDMNTEAFF
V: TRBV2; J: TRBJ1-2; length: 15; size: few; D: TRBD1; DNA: TGTGCCAGCAGACGGACAGGCCATTTTAACTATGGCTACACCTTC; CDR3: CASRRTGHFNYGYTF
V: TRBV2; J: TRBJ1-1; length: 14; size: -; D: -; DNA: TGTGCCAGCAACCGACGGGTATTGAGTGCTGAAGCTTTCTTT; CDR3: CASNRRVLSAEAFF